A selection of T cell receptor beta chains follows, all from one sample in a study of response to subunit inactivated influenza vaccine. Via MiXCR, TCRdb re-called the RT-PCR reads, giving one row per CDR3 protein. The data contain about 540,000 distinct CDR3 sequences, less than 25% of them singletons. The sample was also reused in another study, on T cells expressing NK-cell markers.

The material was CD4+ T cells sorted from PBMCs, obtained 12 days after vaccination. These receptors were obtained from a man in his fifties who received an inactivated influenza vaccine. Each CDR3 is given with its conserved first and last residue. The D gene is left open where the match is weak. Not all rows give a size; the values are once, few, many and, for expanded clones, a class.

j_call d_call v_call clone_size cdr3_aa cdr3_nt
TRBJ2-5 NA TRBV10-3 few CAISDSRGAETQYF TGTGCCATCAGTGATTCGAGGGGAGCCGAGACCCAGTACTTC
TRBJ2-5 NA TRBV2 NA CASSELAFKETQYF TGTGCCAGCAGTGAATTAGCGTTTAAAGAGACCCAGTACTTC
TRBJ2-1 NA TRBV5-1 few CASSEGNSNEQFF TGCGCCAGCAGCGAGGGCAATTCCAATGAGCAGTTCTTC
TRBJ2-1 TRBD2 TRBV12-3/TRBV12-4 NA CASSLAGLAGGRYNEQFF TGTGCCAGCAGTTTAGCTGGGCTAGCGGGGGGGCGTTACAATGAGCAGTTCTTC
TRBJ2-3 NA TRBV20-1 NA CSARLRGRTDTQYF TGCAGTGCTAGATTGCGGGGACGCACAGATACGCAGTATTTT
TRBJ1-5 NA TRBV7-8 NA CASSLARESRNQPQHF TGTGCCAGCAGCTTAGCCAGGGAGAGTCGCAATCAGCCCCAGCATTTT
TRBJ2-1 NA TRBV6-2/TRBV6-3 few CASSYSDLYEQFF TGTGCCAGCAGTTACAGTGACTTGTATGAGCAGTTCTTC
TRBJ2-7 NA TRBV12-3/TRBV12-4 few CASSFRGAYEQYF TGTGCCAGCAGTTTTCGAGGAGCCTACGAGCAGTACTTC
TRBJ2-5 TRBD2 TRBV20-1 few CSAELAGGLETQYF TGCAGTGCTGAGCTAGCGGGGGGCTTAGAGACCCAGTACTTC
TRBJ2-5 NA TRBV29-1 NA CSVSLRLQETQYF TGCAGCGTCTCATTGAGGCTCCAAGAGACCCAGTACTTC
TRBJ1-5 NA TRBV28 many CASRPRPINQPQHF TGTGCCAGCAGACCGCGCCCGATCAATCAGCCCCAGCATTTT
TRBJ1-2 TRBD1 TRBV6-2/TRBV6-3 NA CASSYSSRGPFGYTF TGTGCCAGCAGTTACTCGAGCAGGGGGCCATTTGGCTACACCTTC
TRBJ2-5 TRBD2 TRBV5-1 NA CASSSYPGLANQETQYF TGCGCCAGCAGCTCATACCCGGGACTAGCGAACCAAGAGACCCAGTACTTC
TRBJ1-1 NA TRBV10-3 NA CAIIQGLRVTEAFF TGTGCCATCATCCAGGGGCTGAGAGTCACTGAAGCTTTCTTT
TRBJ2-1 NA TRBV7-9 NA CASCLGPLGFEQFF TGTGCCAGCTGCTTAGGCCCGTTGGGCTTTGAGCAGTTCTTC
TRBJ2-2 TRBD2 TRBV6-2/TRBV6-3 NA CASRRTSGLSTGELFF TGTGCCAGCAGGCGGACTAGCGGACTGAGCACCGGGGAGCTGTTTTTT
TRBJ1-1 TRBD1 TRBV12-3/TRBV12-4 few CASSPTGITEAFF TGTGCCAGCAGTCCGACAGGGATCACTGAAGCTTTCTTT
TRBJ1-4 TRBD1 TRBV5-4 NA CASSLTGGANEKLFF TGTGCCAGCAGCTTGACAGGGGGAGCTAATGAAAAACTGTTTTTT
TRBJ1-2 NA TRBV29-1 NA CSPSRASYGYTF TGCAGCCCTAGTAGGGCTTCCTATGGCTACACCTTC
TRBJ2-2 NA TRBV2 NA CASRPGHNTGKLFF TGTGCCAGCAGACCGGGACATAACACCGGGAAGCTGTTTTTT
TRBJ2-5 TRBD2 TRBV10-3 NA CAISDRLAGGQETQYF TGTGCCATCAGTGATAGACTAGCGGGGGGACAAGAGACCCAGTACTTC
TRBJ2-3 NA TRBV7-2 NA CASSFLLSDTQYF TGTGCCAGCAGCTTCTTACTCTCAGATACGCAGTATTTT
TRBJ2-3 NA TRBV30 few CAWSSLGARTDTQYF TGTGCCTGGAGTTCGCTGGGAGCTCGTACAGATACGCAGTATTTT
TRBJ1-6 TRBD1 TRBV7-2 few CASSTRDRGSPLHF TGTGCCAGCAGCACCCGGGACAGGGGCTCACCCCTCCACTTT
TRBJ2-5 TRBD1 TRBV20-1 NA CSARRQGAFETQYF TGCAGTGCTAGGAGACAGGGGGCGTTTGAGACCCAGTACTTC
TRBJ2-1 NA TRBV6-2/TRBV6-3 few CASSLTRSANNEQFF TGTGCCAGCAGCCTTACTAGGTCCGCAAACAATGAGCAGTTCTTC
TRBJ2-1 NA TRBV28 once CASSFRVHRGEQFF TGTGCCAGCAGTTTTAGGGTCCACCGGGGTGAGCAGTTCTTC
TRBJ2-7 NA TRBV29-1 few CSTSDSFSSYEQYF TGCAGTACCAGTGACAGTTTTTCATCCTACGAGCAGTACTTC
TRBJ1-2 NA TRBV20-1 NA CSGAPGDYGYTF TGCAGTGGGGCTCCCGGGGACTATGGCTACACCTTC
TRBJ1-5 TRBD1 TRBV15 once CATSRTGGRNQPQHF TGTGCCACCAGCAGGACAGGGGGACGCAATCAGCCCCAGCATTTT
TRBJ2-2 NA TRBV7-6 NA CASSRTGTPNTGELFF TGTGCCAGCAGCCGGACCGGGACACCGAACACCGGGGAGCTGTTTTTT
TRBJ2-2 NA TRBV6-1 NA CASRDVNTGELFF TGTGCCAGCCGGGATGTTAACACCGGGGAGCTGTTTTTT
TRBJ1-2 NA TRBV14 NA CASSQGASALYGYTF TGTGCCAGCAGCCAAGGGGCGTCGGCGCTCTATGGCTACACCTTC
TRBJ2-1 TRBD2 TRBV9 few CASSVDGGSSYNEQFF TGTGCCAGCAGCGTAGACGGCGGGAGCTCCTACAATGAGCAGTTCTTC
TRBJ1-1 TRBD1 TRBV12-3/TRBV12-4 few CASSLMGQGTNTEVFF TGTGCCAGCAGTTTAATGGGACAGGGGACGAACACTGAAGTTTTCTTT
TRBJ2-1 NA TRBV11-2 NA CASSPDLLTPSSYNEQFF TGTGCCAGCAGCCCCGACTTATTGACCCCTTCCTCCTACAATGAGCAGTTCTTC
TRBJ2-7 TRBD1 TRBV5-5 NA CASSLEGTVPSYEQYF TGTGCCAGCAGCTTAGAGGGGACAGTGCCCTCCTACGAGCAGTACTTC
TRBJ1-5 NA TRBV6-2/TRBV6-3 NA CASSYGQPSNQPQHF TGTGCCAGCAGTTACGGGCAGCCCAGCAATCAGCCCCAGCATTTT
TRBJ1-6 NA TRBV5-5 few CASSAGTWGSPLHF TGTGCCAGCAGCGCCGGGACATGGGGATCACCCCTCCACTTT
TRBJ2-3 TRBD2 TRBV13 NA CASSYVRGRDTDTQYF TGTGCCAGCAGCTACGTACGCGGGAGAGACACAGATACGCAGTATTTT
TRBJ2-1 TRBD2 TRBV29-1 NA CSGKIAGGPNEQFF TGCAGCGGCAAAATAGCGGGAGGGCCCAATGAGCAGTTCTTC
TRBJ2-1 TRBD1 TRBV7-6 NA CASSLVIRTGGDEQFF TGTGCCAGCAGCTTAGTGATTCGGACAGGGGGTGATGAGCAGTTCTTC
TRBJ2-3 TRBD1 TRBV6-2/TRBV6-3 NA CASSYGQGRGGTDTQYF TGTGCCAGCAGTTACGGACAGGGACGGGGAGGCACAGATACGCAGTATTTT
TRBJ2-3 TRBD2 TRBV9 few CASSSRRERGTDTQYF TGTGCCAGCAGCTCCCGTCGGGAGCGGGGAACAGATACGCAGTATTTT
TRBJ2-5 NA TRBV20-1 NA CSARAISGSASGETQYF TGCAGTGCTAGGGCCATATCAGGGTCCGCGTCGGGAGAGACCCAGTACTTC
TRBJ2-2 TRBD2 TRBV12-3/TRBV12-4 NA CASSRTSGSVTGELFF TGTGCCAGCAGTCGGACTAGCGGGAGTGTCACCGGGGAGCTGTTTTTT
TRBJ2-1 NA TRBV7-2 few CASSIARTAREQFF TGTGCCAGCAGCATCGCTCGGACAGCACGGGAGCAGTTCTTC
TRBJ2-3 NA TRBV10-2 NA CASSEARGDTQYF TGCGCCAGCAGTGAGGCCAGGGGAGATACGCAGTATTTT
TRBJ2-7 NA TRBV20-1 few CSAREFGVRYEQYF TGCAGTGCTAGAGAATTCGGGGTTCGCTACGAGCAGTACTTC
TRBJ1-1 TRBD1 TRBV5-5 NA CASSLGTTGLNTEAFF TGTGCCAGCAGCTTGGGGACGACAGGGTTGAACACTGAAGCTTTCTTT
TRBJ2-2 NA TRBV27 NA CASKRLSNPTGELFF TGTGCGAGCAAGCGGCTTTCTAATCCCACCGGGGAGCTGTTTTTT
TRBJ1-1 TRBD1 TRBV6-1 few CASSLNRGQTEAFF TGTGCCAGCAGTCTAAACAGGGGGCAAACTGAAGCTTTCTTT
TRBJ1-1 TRBD1 TRBV27 NA CASSLKAGTGSEAFF TGTGCCAGCAGTTTAAAGGCGGGGACAGGGTCTGAAGCTTTCTTT
TRBJ2-3 TRBD2 TRBV5-1 few CASSGFSGGMSSTDTQYF TGCGCCAGCAGCGGTTTTAGCGGGGGAATGTCTAGCACAGATACGCAGTATTTT
TRBJ1-1 TRBD1 TRBV5-1 many CASRLYRGAAEAFF TGCGCCAGCAGGTTATACAGGGGGGCCGCTGAAGCTTTCTTT